The 9 T cell receptor beta chains below all came from one sample that was sequenced in a study of blood T cell repertoires in COVID-19. Clones were read by immunoSEQ multiplex PCR, and TCRdb kept only the in-frame ones, dropping some. This sample has some 110,000 clones, with roughly 90% found just once. Sequences were obtained from peripheral blood. These receptors came from a man in his 70s who had recovered from COVID-19.

The chain combines TRBV29-1 with TRBJ2-5, with 8 nucleotides matching TRBD1. V shed 7 bases, J shed 5 bases, and the junction held 3 bases outside the gene matches. The germline V gene has CDR1 SQVTM and CDR2 ANQGSEA. This CDR3 is built from 11 residues. In DNA form, the CDR3 reads TGCAGCGGACAGGGGTATGAGACCCAGTACTTC. Amino acid sequence: CSGQGYETQYF.

This chain joins TRBV2 and TRBJ2-7; D unclear. The CDR3 runs 13 residues. Germline assignment: CDR1 SNHLY and CDR2 FYNNEI. Trimming took 7 bases from V and 0 from J, leaving 10 bases between them. CDR3: CASKGDYSYEQYF. The DNA for the CDR3 is TGTGCCAGCAAAGGAGATTACTCCTACGAGCAGTACTTC.

This clone was seen a handful of times. The chain couples TRBV29-1 to TRBJ2-3; 16 positions agree with TRBD2. This CDR3 is 17 amino acids long. Per the germline V gene, CDR1 is SQVTM and CDR2 is ANQGSEA. With V trimmed by 4 bases and J by 3 bases, 7 bases remained unmatched. In DNA, the CDR3 is TGCAGCGTTGGCGGGACTAGCGGGGGGGCCGTTACAGATACGCAGTATTTT. Its protein product is CSVGGTSGGAVTDTQYF.

The chain links TRBV7-3 to TRBJ2-7, with D possibly matching TRBD1 (6 bases). Germline V gene data show CDR1 as SGHTA and CDR2 as FQGTGA. This CDR3 is 15 amino acids long. Trimming cost V 0 bases and J 2 bases, with 11 bases left between them. CDR3 in DNA: TGTGCCAGCAGCTTAACAGGGACACCTACCTACGAGCAGTACTTC. Protein: CASSLTGTPTYEQYF. The full variable domain, completed using reference TRBV7-3 and TRBJ2-7, is GAGVSQTPSNKVTEKGKYVELRCDPISGHTALYWYRQSLGQGPEFLIYFQGTGAADDSGLPNDRFFAVRPEGSVSTLKIQRTERGDSAVYLCASSLTGTPTYEQYFGPGTRLTVT.

J is TRBJ1-3 and V is TRBV2; no clear D. The germline gives CDR1 SNHLY, CDR2 FYNNEI. CDR3 length: 14 residues. The ends were cut back, 3 bases at V and 5 bases at J, with 11 bases in the middle. The CDR3: CASSDSGGRNTIYF. CDR3 DNA: TGTGCCAGCAGTGATTCTGGCGGCAGAAACACCATATATTTT.

V gene TRBV9 combines with J gene TRBJ1-1; D unclear. This CDR3 is built from 14 residues. Germline CDR1 reads SGDLS; CDR2 reads YYNGEE. V was trimmed by 5 bases and J by 3 bases, leaving 14 bases between them. This CDR3 reads CASSREGRDTEAFF. CDR3 DNA sequence: TGTGCCAGCAGTCGGGAAGGGAGGGACACTGAAGCTTTCTTT.

This clone was seen a handful of times. The gene calls are TRBV5-5 and TRBJ2-7, with D perhaps TRBD1 (6 bases). Trimming removed 5 bases at V and 0 bases at J, with 12 bases between. The CDR3 extends over 14 amino acids. Per the germline V gene, CDR1 is SGHKS and CDR2 is YYEKEE (reference sequence). CDR3 residues: CASRRGQLSYEQYF. The CDR3 DNA reads as TGTGCCAGCAGACGCGGACAGCTCTCCTACGAGCAGTACTTC.

The J gene is TRBJ1-6, the V gene TRBV7-3, with TRBD1 matching 8 bases. This CDR3 spans 15 amino acids. The ends lost 4 bases at V and 10 bases at J; junction bases unmatched: 9. The germline gives CDR1 SGHTA, CDR2 FQGTGA. CDR3 region: CASSSLGQGESPLHF. The CDR3 DNA reads as TGTGCCAGCAGCTCCCTCGGACAGGGAGAATCACCCCTCCACTTT.

This rearrangement joins TRBV28 to TRBJ2-3, with 9 bases lining up with TRBD1. The V and J ends lost 10 bases and 3 bases, in that order; junction bases with no gene match: 11. This CDR3 region has 15 residues. CDR1 MDHEN and CDR2 SYDVKM come from the germline V gene. The CDR3 sequence: CATTPGTGFTDTQYF. In DNA, the CDR3 is TGTGCCACAACCCCCGGGACAGGGTTTACAGATACGCAGTATTTT.